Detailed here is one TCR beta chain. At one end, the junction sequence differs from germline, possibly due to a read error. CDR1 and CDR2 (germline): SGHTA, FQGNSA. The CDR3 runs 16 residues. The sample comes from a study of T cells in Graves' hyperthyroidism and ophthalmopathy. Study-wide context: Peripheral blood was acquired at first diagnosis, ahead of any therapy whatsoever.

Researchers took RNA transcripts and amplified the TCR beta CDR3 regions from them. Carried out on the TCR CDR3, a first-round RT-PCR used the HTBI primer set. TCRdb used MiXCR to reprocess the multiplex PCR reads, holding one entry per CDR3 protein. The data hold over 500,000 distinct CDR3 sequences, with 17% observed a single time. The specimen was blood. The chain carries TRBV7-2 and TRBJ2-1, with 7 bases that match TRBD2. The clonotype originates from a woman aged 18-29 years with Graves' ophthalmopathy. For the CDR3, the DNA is TGTGTCAGCAGCTTAGTAGTGGGAGGGGCCTACAATGAGCAGTTCTTC. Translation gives CVSSLVVGGAYNEQFF.